One sample yielded the 22 T cell receptor beta chains listed below, sequenced in a study of beta chain features in type 1 diabetes. TCRB transcripts that were expressed got sequenced, as all of the isolated RNA had been reverse transcribed. Assay used: immunoSEQ multiplex PCR; TCRdb lists only in-frame clones, some missing. This repertoire shows 900,000 or so clones, about 17% found once; its top ten account for around 0.02%. Sequencing input: naive CD4+ T cells from blood. These receptors originate from a young woman in good health.

The rearrangement uses TRBV6-1 and TRBJ2-7, with TRBD2 matching 8 bases. Trimming removed 6 bases from V and 3 bases from J; junction bases left unmatched: 4. Germline V lookup: CDR1 MNHNS, CDR2 SASEGT. The CDR3 runs 13 residues. CDR3 protein: CASSRTSLYEQYF. In nucleotides, the CDR3 is TGTGCCAGCAGCCGGACTAGCCTCTACGAGCAGTACTTC.

This clone has just a few counts. J is TRBJ1-4 and V is TRBV7-2; 9 bases line up with TRBD1. J lost 8 bases, V lost 6 bases, and 4 bases had no gene match. This CDR3 has 13 amino acids. Germline assignment: CDR1 SGHTA and CDR2 FQGNSA. In nucleotides, the CDR3 is TGTGCCAGCAGGGGGACAGGGAACGAAAAACTGTTTTTT. This gives the protein CASRGTGNEKLFF.

This clone was counted only a few times. The chain couples TRBV27 to TRBJ1-5; 9 bases are a match to TRBD1. The germline V gene encodes CDR1 MNHEY and CDR2 SMNVEV (reference sequence). CDR3 length equals 16 residues. Trimming at V came to 0 bases and at J to 7 bases, leaving 7 bases not matched to a gene. The CDR3 coding sequence is TGTGCCAGCAGTTTATCGAACAGGGGGCATAGACAGCCCCAGCATTTT. Protein product: CASSLSNRGHRQPQHF.

The sample holds a few counts of this clone. The chain has TRBV19 and TRBJ1-4, with TRBD1 as a possible D gene (5 bases). Germline V gene sequence: CDR1 LNHDA, CDR2 SQIVND (reference sequence). The CDR3 loop spans 16 amino acids. The V end was cut by 7 bases, the J end by 1 base, with 16 bases between. The CDR3 spells CASNLRAGGTNEKLFF. For the CDR3, the DNA is TGTGCCAGTAATCTCCGAGCGGGGGGAACTAATGAAAAACTGTTTTTT.

This clone was found a few times. The V gene is TRBV5-4, the J gene TRBJ2-1; D gene uncertain. In germline, CDR1 is SGHNT, CDR2 YYREEE (reference sequence). V was clipped by 2 bases and J by 12 bases, with 9 bases between them. This CDR3 contains 11 residues. The CDR3 region has the DNA TGTGCCAGCAGCTTCCGAAGCTCGCAGTTCTTC. Residues: CASSFRSSQFF.

J is TRBJ2-5 and V is TRBV11-2; D gene ambiguous. Trimming pared 1 base from V and 4 bases from J, leaving 13 bases between. Germline CDR1 reads SGHAT; CDR2 reads FQNNGV. CDR3 size: 15 residues. The CDR3: CASSLVGPVGETQYF. CDR3 sequence (DNA): TGTGCCAGCAGCTTAGTAGGTCCGGTTGGAGAGACCCAGTACTTC.

This clone was detected a few times. The chain uses TRBV28 and TRBJ2-7; no clear D gene. V was pared by 7 bases and J by 2 bases, with 6 bases between. CDR1 and CDR2 (germline): MDHEN, SYDVKM. The CDR3 is made up of 11 amino acids. The CDR3 sequence: CASTGAYEQYF. CDR3 in DNA: TGTGCCAGCACTGGCGCCTACGAGCAGTACTTC.

J is TRBJ2-5 and V is TRBV7-2, with TRBD2 matching 12 bases. Per the germline V gene, CDR1 is SGHTA and CDR2 is FQGNSA. V shed 1 base and J 3 bases; nucleotides not matched to a gene: 9. The CDR3 totals 18 residues. CDR3 coding DNA: TGTGCCAGCAGCTTAGGTCATTGGCTAGCGGGAGGGGAAGAGACCCAGTACTTC. This sequence encodes CASSLGHWLAGGEETQYF. Full variable domain (rest looked up from reference TRBV7-2 and TRBJ2-5): GAGVSQSPSNKVTEKGKDVELRCDPISGHTALYWYRQSLGQGLEFLIYFQGNSAPDKSGLPSDRFSAERTGGSVSTLTIQRTQQEDSAVYLCASSLGHWLAGGEETQYFGPGTRLLVL.

The chain is built from TRBV9 and TRBJ2-2, with D perhaps given as TRBD1 or TRBD2 (5 bases each). Germline V gene data show CDR1 as SGDLS and CDR2 as YYNGEE. The CDR3 has 16 amino acids. Deletions cut 4 bases from V and 0 bases from J, with 13 bases between. The CDR3 loop reads CASSFRDLANTGELFF. The CDR3 nucleotides read TGTGCCAGCAGCTTCCGGGACCTCGCGAACACCGGGGAGCTGTTTTTT.

This chain connects TRBV7-3 to TRBJ2-3; weak D call: TRBD2 (6 bases). V lost 2 bases and J lost 4, with 13 bases in between. CDR3 length: 15 residues. The V gene's germline CDR1 is SGHTA and CDR2 FQGTGA. The CDR3 region has the DNA TGTGCCAGCAGCTTATGGGGAGGCGGGGCAGATACGCAGTATTTT. The encoded protein is CASSLWGGGADTQYF.

As for this clone: Other DNA sequences in the sample encode the same CDR3. The genes are TRBV7-9 and TRBJ1-5; D is undetermined. The germline V and J ends were trimmed by 4 bases and 2 bases, with 6 bases remaining between them. This CDR3 is 13 amino acids long. Germline assignment: CDR1 SEHNR and CDR2 FQNEAQ (reference sequence). CDR3: CASSSGGNQPQHF. CDR3 nucleotides: TGTGCCAGCAGCTCCGGGGGCAATCAGCCCCAGCATTTT.

This chain connects TRBV6-5 to TRBJ1-1; TRBD1 aligns across 7 bases. V trimming: 9 bases; J trimming: 1 base; junction bases outside the gene matches: 5. Germline values: CDR1 MNHEY, CDR2 SVGAGI. The CDR3 spans 13 residues. CDR3 protein: CASWGTANTEAFF. The CDR3 bases are TGTGCCAGTTGGGGGACAGCGAACACTGAAGCTTTCTTT.

This clone has a handful of counts. CDR3 residues: CASSYDWSSYEQYF. The CDR3 nucleotides read TGTGCCAGCAGTTACGACTGGAGCTCCTACGAGCAGTACTTC. V usage is TRBV6-6 and J usage is TRBJ2-7; D remains ambiguous. V lost 2 bases, J lost 0 bases, and 8 bases lay in between. This CDR3 has 14 amino acids. The V gene's germline CDR1 is MNHNY and CDR2 SVGAGI (reference sequence).

This clone appeared a few times. V usage is TRBV25-1 and J usage is TRBJ2-4; 9 positions match TRBD1. V gave up 1 base and J gave up 0 bases; unmatched junction bases: 4. The CDR3 totals 17 residues. CDR1 MGHDK and CDR2 SYGVNS come from the germline V gene. In DNA, the CDR3 is TGTGCCAGCAGTGAATTTGACAGGGGGTTAGCCAAAAACATTCAGTACTTC. This codes for CASSEFDRGLAKNIQYF.

V gene TRBV7-3 combines with J gene TRBJ2-7, with 8 bases that match TRBD2. Germline trimming cut 4 bases from V and 2 bases from J; bases unmatched to any gene: 4. The CDR3 spans 14 residues. Germline V gives CDR1 SGHTA, CDR2 FQGTGA. The CDR3 sequence: CASSSTAGAYEQYF. The CDR3 DNA reads TGTGCCAGCAGCTCAACAGCGGGGGCCTACGAGCAGTACTTC.

The V call is TRBV15, the J call TRBJ2-5; maybe TRBD1 (6 bases). The CDR3 has 14 amino acids. Trimming removed 1 base at V and 4 bases at J, with 10 bases between. Germline values: CDR1 LNHNV, CDR2 YYDKDF (reference sequence). This CDR3 is CATSRVGRGETQYF. The CDR3 bases are TGTGCCACCAGCAGAGTTGGCAGGGGAGAGACCCAGTACTTC. Full variable domain (remainder filled in from reference TRBV15 and TRBJ2-5): DAMVIQNPRYQVTQFGKPVTLSCSQTLNHNVMYWYQQKSSQAPKLLFHYYDKDFNNEADTPDNFQSRRPNTSFCFLDIRSPGLGDTAMYLCATSRVGRGETQYFGPGTRLLVL.

This clone was detected only a few times. This chain links TRBV7-2 with TRBJ2-7; D unresolved. Trimming stripped 5 bases from V and 7 bases from J, with 15 bases between. The CDR3 consists of 13 residues. The germline CDR1 and CDR2 sequences are SGHTA and FQGNSA. CDR3 amino acids: CASSPDPVREQYF. In DNA form, the CDR3 reads TGTGCCAGCAGCCCCGACCCAGTGAGGGAGCAGTACTTC.

The CDR3 nucleotides read TGTGCCAGCAGAGAGAGGGCCGCGAACTATGGCTACACCTTC. As protein: CASRERAANYGYTF. The chain employs TRBV27 and TRBJ1-2; the D is unclear. With 6 bases removed from V and 2 bases from J, the gap between germline ends came to 13 bases. From germline, CDR1 is MNHEY and CDR2 SMNVEV (reference sequence). This CDR3 spans 14 amino acids.

The chain has TRBV7-2 and TRBJ2-5, with D unresolved. The CDR3 sequence is 15 residues long. Germline V lookup: CDR1 SGHTA, CDR2 FQGNSA. Trimming removed 4 bases from V and 1 base from J, with 13 bases in between. The CDR3 loop is CASSSNALTQETQYF. As DNA, the CDR3 is TGTGCCAGCAGCTCGAACGCTCTCACCCAAGAGACCCAGTACTTC.

Details on this clone: This sample includes further DNA sequences coding for the same CDR3. The chain uses TRBV7-2 and TRBJ2-3; D is uncertain. The CDR3 is 13 amino acids. Trimming removed 1 base at V and 2 bases at J, with 4 bases between. The germline gives CDR1 SGHTA, CDR2 FQGNSA. CDR3 residues: CASSLGDTDTQYF. The CDR3 bases are TGTGCCAGCAGCTTAGGGGACACAGATACGCAGTATTTT.

This CDR3 is CASSLTFRGYNEQFF. CDR3 in DNA: TGTGCCAGCAGCTTAACGTTCCGCGGCTACAATGAGCAGTTCTTC. This chain joins TRBV7-3 and TRBJ2-1; D unclear. Deletions cut 0 bases from V and 3 bases from J, with 9 bases between. The germline V gene has CDR1 SGHTA and CDR2 FQGTGA. The CDR3 extends over 15 amino acids.

V gene TRBV28 combines with J gene TRBJ1-2, with TRBD1 matching over 9 bases. This CDR3 comprises 14 residues. Trimming cost V 3 bases and J 8 bases; bases outside gene matches: 7. Germline V CDR1 and CDR2: MDHEN, SYDVKM. CDR3 residues: CASSLMTGGNGYTF. CDR3 nucleotide sequence: TGTGCCAGCAGTTTGATGACAGGGGGAAACGGCTACACCTTC.